The 3 T cell receptor beta chains presented below share a single source sample, sequenced in a study of blood T cell repertoires in COVID-19. Measured with immunoSEQ multiplex PCR; TCRdb has only the in-frame clones, and not every one. The sample comprises approximately 40,000 clones, under 90% of which are singletons, and around 44% rests with the top ten. Sequenced sample: peripheral blood. The receptors were gathered from a human donor in a cohort sampled during active COVID-19.

Regarding this clone: Additional DNA sequences in this sample encode the identical CDR3. The J gene is TRBJ1-2, the V gene TRBV27; the D gene is possibly TRBD1 (5 bases). Trimming left V 3 bases short and J 5 bases short, with 10 bases between. Per germline, CDR1 MNHEY and CDR2 SMNVEV (reference sequence). This CDR3 contains 13 residues. CDR3 sequence (DNA): TGTGCCAGCAGTTTTCAGGGTGGGTATGGCTACACCTTC. Translated: CASSFQGGYGYTF.

This chain uses TRBV25-1 with TRBJ1-2, with TRBD1 as a possible D gene (5 bases). CDR1 is MGHDK, CDR2 SYGVNS, per germline. This CDR3 is 16 amino acids long. V lost 0 bases to trimming and J lost 3 bases, with 14 bases between them. The CDR3 is CASSEYIGGVDYGYTF. CDR3 DNA: TGTGCCAGCAGTGAATATATCGGGGGGGTGGACTATGGCTACACCTTC.

This chain joins TRBV5-1 and TRBJ2-5; unclear D gene. This CDR3 contains 12 residues. Trimming took off 4 bases at V and 9 bases at J, with 13 bases between the two ends. Germline CDR1 SGHRS, CDR2 YFSETQ. CDR3 residues: CASSLGSGAQYF. CDR3 in DNA: TGCGCCAGCAGCCTGGGATCCGGAGCCCAGTACTTC.